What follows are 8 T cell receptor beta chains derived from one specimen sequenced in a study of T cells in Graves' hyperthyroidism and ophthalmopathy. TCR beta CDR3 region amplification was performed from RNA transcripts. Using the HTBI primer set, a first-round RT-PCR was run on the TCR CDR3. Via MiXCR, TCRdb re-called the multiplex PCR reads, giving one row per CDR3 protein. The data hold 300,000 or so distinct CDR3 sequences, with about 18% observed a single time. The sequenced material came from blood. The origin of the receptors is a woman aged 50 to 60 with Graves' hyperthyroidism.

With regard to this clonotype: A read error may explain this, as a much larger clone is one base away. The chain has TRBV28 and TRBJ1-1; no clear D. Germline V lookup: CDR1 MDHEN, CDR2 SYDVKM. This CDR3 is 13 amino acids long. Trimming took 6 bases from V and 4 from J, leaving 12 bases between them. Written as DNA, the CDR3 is TGTGCCAGCAGATCCTTGGGCCGCACTGAAGCTTTCTTT. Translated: CASRSLGRTEAFF.

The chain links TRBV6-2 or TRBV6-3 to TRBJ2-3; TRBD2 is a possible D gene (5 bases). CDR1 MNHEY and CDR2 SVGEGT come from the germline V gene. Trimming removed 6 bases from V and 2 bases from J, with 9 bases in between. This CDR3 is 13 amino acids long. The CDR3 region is CASSSRDTDTQYF. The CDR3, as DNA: TGTGCCAGCAGCTCCCGGGACACAGATACGCAGTATTTT.

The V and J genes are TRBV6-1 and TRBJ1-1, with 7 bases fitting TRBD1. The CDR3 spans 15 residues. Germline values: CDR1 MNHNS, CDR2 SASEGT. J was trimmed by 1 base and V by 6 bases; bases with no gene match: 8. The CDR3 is CASSSLSGGNTEAFF. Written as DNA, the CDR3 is TGTGCCAGCAGCTCCCTCTCAGGGGGGAACACTGAAGCTTTCTTT.

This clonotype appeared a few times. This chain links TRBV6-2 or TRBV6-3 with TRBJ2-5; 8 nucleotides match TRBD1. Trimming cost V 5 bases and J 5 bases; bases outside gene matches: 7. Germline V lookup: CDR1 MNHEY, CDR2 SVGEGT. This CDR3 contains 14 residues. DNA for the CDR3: TGTGCCAGCAGTCTGAGACAGGGGTCCGAGACCCAGTACTTC. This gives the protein CASSLRQGSETQYF.

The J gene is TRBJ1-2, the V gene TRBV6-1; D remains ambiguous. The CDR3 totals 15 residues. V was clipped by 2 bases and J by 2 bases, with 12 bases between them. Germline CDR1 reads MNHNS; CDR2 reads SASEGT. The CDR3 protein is CASSEPNPGNYGYTF. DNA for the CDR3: TGTGCCAGCAGTGAACCTAATCCGGGGAACTATGGCTACACCTTC.

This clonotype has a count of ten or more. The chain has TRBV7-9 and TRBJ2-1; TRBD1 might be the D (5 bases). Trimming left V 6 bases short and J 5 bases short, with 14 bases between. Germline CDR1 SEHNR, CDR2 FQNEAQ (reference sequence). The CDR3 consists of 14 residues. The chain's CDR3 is CASRARALNNEQFF. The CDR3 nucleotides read TGTGCCAGCAGGGCCAGGGCGCTTAACAATGAGCAGTTCTTC.

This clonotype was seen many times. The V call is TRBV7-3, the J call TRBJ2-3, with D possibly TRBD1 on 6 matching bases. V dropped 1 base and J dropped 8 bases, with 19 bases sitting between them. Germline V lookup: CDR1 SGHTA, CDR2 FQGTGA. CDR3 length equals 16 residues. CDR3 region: CASSLMAGAPTGTQYF. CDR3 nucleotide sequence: TGTGCCAGCAGCTTAATGGCAGGGGCCCCGACTGGTACGCAGTATTTT.

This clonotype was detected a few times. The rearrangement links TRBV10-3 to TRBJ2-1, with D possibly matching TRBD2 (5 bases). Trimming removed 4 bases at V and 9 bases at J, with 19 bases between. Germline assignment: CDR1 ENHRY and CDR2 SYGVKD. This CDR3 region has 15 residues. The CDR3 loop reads CAISGRAARVIEQFF. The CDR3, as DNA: TGTGCCATCAGTGGGCGCGCGGCGCGGGTGATTGAGCAGTTCTTC.